This TCR beta chain originates from a study of T cell responses to AZD1222 COVID-19 vaccine. About this clone: Its specificity is not known.

General study findings and limits: Per reports, nearly half of all spike-specific TCRs target regions that are unmutated in variants. CD4 TCRs associated with vaccination spanned spike, dominating at 160-218 and 743-854. Most donors were white British, females outnumbered males, and clonal diversity was possibly underestimated. Recipients of two AZD1222 doses showed rising Spike-specific TCR breadth and depth.

TCRdb's table, derived via immunoSEQ multiplex PCR, lists solely in-frame clones and lacks some. The sample contains roughly 120,000 clones, roughly 87% of which appear only once. Trimming took off 5 bases at V and 4 bases at J, with 8 bases between the two ends. CDR3 length: 12 residues. Germline CDR1 is ENHRY and CDR2 is SYGVKD. Sequences were derived from peripheral blood, sampled on day 0 of MenACWY control vaccination. J is TRBJ1-2 and V is TRBV10-3; a possible D gene is TRBD1 (5 bases). The sequence derives from an adult in good health. The CDR3 region is CAISPDTYGYTF. The CDR3 bases are TGTGCCATCAGTCCGGACACCTATGGCTACACCTTC.